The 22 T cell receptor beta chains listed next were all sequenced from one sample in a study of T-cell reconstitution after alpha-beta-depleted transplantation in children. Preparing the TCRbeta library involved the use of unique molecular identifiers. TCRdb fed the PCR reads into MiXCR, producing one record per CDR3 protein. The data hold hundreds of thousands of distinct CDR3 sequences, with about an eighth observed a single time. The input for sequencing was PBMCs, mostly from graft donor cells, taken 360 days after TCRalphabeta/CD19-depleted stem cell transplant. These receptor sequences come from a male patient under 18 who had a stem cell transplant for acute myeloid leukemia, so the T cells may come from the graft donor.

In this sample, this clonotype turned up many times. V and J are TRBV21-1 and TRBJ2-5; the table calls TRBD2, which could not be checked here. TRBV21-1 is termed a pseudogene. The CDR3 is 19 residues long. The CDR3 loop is CASSKGGPWLAGYQETQYF. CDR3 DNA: TGTGCCAGCAGCAAAGGGGGCCCATGGCTAGCGGGATACCAAGAGACCCAGTACTTC.

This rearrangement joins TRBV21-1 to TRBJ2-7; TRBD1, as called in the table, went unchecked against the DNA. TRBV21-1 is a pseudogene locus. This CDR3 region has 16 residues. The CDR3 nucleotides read TGTGCCAGCAGCAAAGACAGGGTAATGAGCTCCTACGAGCAGTACTTC. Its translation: CASSKDRVMSSYEQYF.

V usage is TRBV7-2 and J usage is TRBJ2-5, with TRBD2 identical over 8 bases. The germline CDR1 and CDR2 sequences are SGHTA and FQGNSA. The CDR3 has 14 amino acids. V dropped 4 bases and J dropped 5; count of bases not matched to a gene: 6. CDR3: CASSYTGREETQYF. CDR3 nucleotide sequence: TGTGCCAGCAGCTACACCGGGAGGGAGGAGACCCAGTACTTC.

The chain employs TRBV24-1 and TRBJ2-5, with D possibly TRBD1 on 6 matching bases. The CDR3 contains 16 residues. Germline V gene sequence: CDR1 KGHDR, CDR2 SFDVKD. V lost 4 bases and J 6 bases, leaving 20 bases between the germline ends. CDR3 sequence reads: CATSETGRGGAKTQYF. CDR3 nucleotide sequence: TGTGCCACCAGTGAAACTGGCAGAGGGGGTGCTAAGACCCAGTACTTC.

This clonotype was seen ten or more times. CDR3 nucleotide sequence: TGCAGCGTCCAAGGGGCCTACGAGCAGTACTTC. This sequence encodes CSVQGAYEQYF. This rearrangement joins TRBV29-1 to TRBJ2-7, with a weak D call TRBD1 (5 bases). The CDR3 has 11 amino acids. CDR1 is SQVTM and CDR2 is ANQGSEA in the germline V gene. The ends were cut back, 6 bases at V and 2 bases at J, with 8 bases in the middle.

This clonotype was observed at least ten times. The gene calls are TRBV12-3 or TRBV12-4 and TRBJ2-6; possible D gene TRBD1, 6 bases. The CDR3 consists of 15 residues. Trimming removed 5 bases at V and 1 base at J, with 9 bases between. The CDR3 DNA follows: TGTGCCAGCAGTCCGACAGGATCTGGGGCCAACGTCCTGACTTTC. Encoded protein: CASSPTGSGANVLTF.

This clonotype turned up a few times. This chain's CDR3 is CSAGGGGSNQPQHF. As DNA, the CDR3 is TGCAGCGCCGGGGGGGGTGGAAGCAATCAGCCCCAGCATTTT. The chain recombines TRBV29-1 with TRBJ1-5, with D tentatively TRBD1 (5 bases). The CDR3 runs to 14 residues. The V end lost 7 bases, the J end lost 1 base, and 14 bases lay between the germline ends. Germline V lookup: CDR1 SQVTM, CDR2 ANQGSEA.

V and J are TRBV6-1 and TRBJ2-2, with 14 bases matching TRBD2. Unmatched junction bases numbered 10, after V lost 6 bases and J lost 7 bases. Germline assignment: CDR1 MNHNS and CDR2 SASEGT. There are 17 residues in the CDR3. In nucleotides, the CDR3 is TGTGCCAGCAGACCCGGACTAGCGGGAGGTTTAATCGGGGAGCTGTTTTTT. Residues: CASRPGLAGGLIGELFF.

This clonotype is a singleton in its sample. The CDR3 bases are TGTGCCAGCAGACGCGGGGGTTATGGAGCTTTCTTT. Protein: CASRRGGYGAFF. The chain links TRBV12-3 or TRBV12-4 to TRBJ1-1; the D gene is possibly TRBD1 (5 bases). The V and J ends lost 6 bases and 10 bases respectively, with 15 bases between them. The CDR3 is 12 amino acids.

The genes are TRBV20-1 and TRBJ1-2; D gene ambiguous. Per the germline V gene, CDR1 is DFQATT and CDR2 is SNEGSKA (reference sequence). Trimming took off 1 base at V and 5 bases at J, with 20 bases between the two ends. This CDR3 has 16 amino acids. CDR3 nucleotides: TGCAGTGCTAGAGTTTATAGGTCCCTCCATCAGTATGGCTACACCTTC. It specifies CSARVYRSLHQYGYTF.

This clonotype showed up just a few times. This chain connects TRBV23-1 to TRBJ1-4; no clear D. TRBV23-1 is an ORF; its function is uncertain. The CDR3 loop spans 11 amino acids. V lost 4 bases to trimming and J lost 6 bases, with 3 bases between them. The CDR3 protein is CASSPDEKLFF. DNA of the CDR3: TGCGCCAGCAGTCCCGATGAAAAACTGTTTTTT.

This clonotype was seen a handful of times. This chain's CDR3 is CASTSRGLPGNEQFF. The CDR3 nucleotides read TGTGCCAGTACATCCCGGGGACTCCCCGGCAATGAGCAGTTCTTC. J is TRBJ2-1 and V is TRBV2; D is perhaps TRBD2 (6 bases). CDR1 SNHLY and CDR2 FYNNEI come from the germline V gene. The CDR3 has 15 residues. Trimming cost V 9 bases and J 6 bases, with 21 bases left between them.

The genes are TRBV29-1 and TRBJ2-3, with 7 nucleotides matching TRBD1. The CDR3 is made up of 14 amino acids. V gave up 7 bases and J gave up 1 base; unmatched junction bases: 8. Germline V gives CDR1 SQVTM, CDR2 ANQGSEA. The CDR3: CSGRQGRGTDTQYF. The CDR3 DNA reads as TGCAGCGGTCGACAGGGTAGGGGCACAGATACGCAGTATTTT.

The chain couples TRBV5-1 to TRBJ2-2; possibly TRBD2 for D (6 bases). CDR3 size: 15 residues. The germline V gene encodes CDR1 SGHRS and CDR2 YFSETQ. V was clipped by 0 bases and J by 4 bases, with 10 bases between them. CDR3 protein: CASSLGLEATGELFF. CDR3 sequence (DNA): TGCGCCAGCAGCTTGGGACTAGAGGCCACCGGGGAGCTGTTTTTT.

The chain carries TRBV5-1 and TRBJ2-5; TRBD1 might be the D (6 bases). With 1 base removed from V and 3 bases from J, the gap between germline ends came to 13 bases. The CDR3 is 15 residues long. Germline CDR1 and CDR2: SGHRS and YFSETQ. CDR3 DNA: TGCGCCAGCAGCTTGAACCTAGAGGGGGAAGAGACCCAGTACTTC. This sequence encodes CASSLNLEGEETQYF.

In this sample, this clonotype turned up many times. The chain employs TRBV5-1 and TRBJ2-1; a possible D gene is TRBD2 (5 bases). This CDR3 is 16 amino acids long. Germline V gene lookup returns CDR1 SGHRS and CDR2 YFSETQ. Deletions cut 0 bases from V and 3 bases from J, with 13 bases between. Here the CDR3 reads CASSLAHGKYYNEQFF. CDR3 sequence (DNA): TGCGCCAGCAGCTTGGCCCACGGGAAGTACTACAATGAGCAGTTCTTC.

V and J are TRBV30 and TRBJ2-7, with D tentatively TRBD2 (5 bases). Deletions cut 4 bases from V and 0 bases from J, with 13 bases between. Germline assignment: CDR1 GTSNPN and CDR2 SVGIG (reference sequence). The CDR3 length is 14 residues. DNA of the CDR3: TGTGCCTGGATGAGGCGGGCCCTCTCCTACGAGCAGTACTTC. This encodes CAWMRRALSYEQYF.

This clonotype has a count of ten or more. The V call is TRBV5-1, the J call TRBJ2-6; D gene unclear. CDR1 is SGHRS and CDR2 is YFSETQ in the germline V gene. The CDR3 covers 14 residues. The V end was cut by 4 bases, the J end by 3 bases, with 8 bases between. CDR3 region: CASSLWGGANVLTF. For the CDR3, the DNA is TGCGCCAGCAGCCTTTGGGGTGGGGCCAACGTCCTGACTTTC.

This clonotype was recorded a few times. The CDR3 is CAISILESPGELFF. CDR3 nucleotides: TGTGCCATCAGTATACTAGAGAGTCCCGGGGAGCTGTTTTTT. The V gene is TRBV10-3, the J gene TRBJ2-2, with a weak D call TRBD2 (5 bases). Germline V gene data show CDR1 as ENHRY and CDR2 as SYGVKD. Trimming took 5 bases from V and 6 from J, leaving 13 bases between them. The CDR3 loop spans 14 amino acids.

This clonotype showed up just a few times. DNA for the CDR3: TGTGCCAGCAGCCCCCGGCCAGGGGGCGTTCTAAATGGCTACACCTTC. This codes for CASSPRPGGVLNGYTF. The V call is TRBV7-6, the J call TRBJ1-2; 8 nucleotides line up with TRBD1. The CDR3 has 16 residues. Per the germline V gene, CDR1 is SGHVS and CDR2 is FNYEAQ. Unmatched junction bases numbered 14, after V lost 5 bases and J lost 6 bases. Full variable domain (rest looked up from reference TRBV7-6 and TRBJ1-2): GAGVSQSPRYKVTKRGQDVALRCDPISGHVSLYWYRQALGQGPEFLTYFNYEAQQDKSGLPNDRFSAERPEGSISTLTIQRTEQRDSAMYRCASSPRPGGVLNGYTFGSGTRLTVV.

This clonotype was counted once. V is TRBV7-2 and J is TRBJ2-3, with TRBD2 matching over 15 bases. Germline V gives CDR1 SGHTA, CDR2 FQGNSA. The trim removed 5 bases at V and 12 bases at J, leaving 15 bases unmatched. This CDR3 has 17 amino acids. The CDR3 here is CASSRGGLAGGQNSQYF. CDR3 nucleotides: TGTGCCAGCAGCCGGGGGGGACTAGCGGGAGGACAAAACAGCCAGTATTTT.

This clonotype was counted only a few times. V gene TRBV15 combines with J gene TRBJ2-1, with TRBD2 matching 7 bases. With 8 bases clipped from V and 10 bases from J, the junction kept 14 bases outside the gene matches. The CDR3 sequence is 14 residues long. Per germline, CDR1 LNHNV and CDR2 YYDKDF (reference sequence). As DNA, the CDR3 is TGTGCCACCTCTAACTGGCTAGCGGTGGGGGAGCAGTTCTTC. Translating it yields CATSNWLAVGEQFF.